This T cell receptor beta chain originates from a study of CD8+CD57+ T cells in acquired aplastic anemia. Before being chosen for sequencing, patients had shown CD8+CD57+ cell expansion by flow cytometry. Genomic DNA, the template, was used for profiling of the TCR beta VDJ and CDR3. A single record per CDR3 protein comes from TCRdb applying MiXCR to the reads. The sample has 400,000 to 600,000 distinct CDR3 sequences, about a third seen once. Per the germline V gene, CDR1 is MGHDK and CDR2 is SYGVNS. This CDR3 comprises 18 residues. Trimming took 3 bases from V and 1 from J; bases not matched to a gene: 14. Worth noting for this clonotype: Its antigen is unknown.

Broader study findings: Found in both controls and patients were some 30 CD8+ CDR3 sequences.

V gene TRBV25-1 combines with J gene TRBJ1-2; 7 bases are shared with TRBD1. The receptor was isolated from a human donor with aplastic anemia. Sequenced sample: sorted CD4+, CD8+, or CD8+CD57+ T cells (not recorded which) from PBMCs. This chain's CDR3 is CASSEKLGGGSHNYGYTF. In nucleotides, the CDR3 is TGTGCCAGCAGTGAGAAGTTGGGAGGGGGCAGCCATAACTATGGCTACACCTTC.